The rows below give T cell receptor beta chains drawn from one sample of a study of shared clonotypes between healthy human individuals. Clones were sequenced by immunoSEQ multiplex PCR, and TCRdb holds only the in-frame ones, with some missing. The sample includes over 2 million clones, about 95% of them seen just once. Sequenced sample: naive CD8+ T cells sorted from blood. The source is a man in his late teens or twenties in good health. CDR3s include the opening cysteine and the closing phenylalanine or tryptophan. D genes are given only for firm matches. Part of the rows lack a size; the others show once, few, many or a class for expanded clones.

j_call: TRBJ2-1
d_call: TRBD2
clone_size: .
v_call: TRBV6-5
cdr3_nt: TGTGCCAGCCTCTTAATAGCGGGAAGTCACAATGAGCAGTTCTTC
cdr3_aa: CASLLIAGSHNEQFF

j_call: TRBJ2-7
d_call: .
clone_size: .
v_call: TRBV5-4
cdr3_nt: TGTGCCAGCAGCGGGAGGCCAGGGGGGACCTACGAGCAGTACTTC
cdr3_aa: CASSGRPGGTYEQYF

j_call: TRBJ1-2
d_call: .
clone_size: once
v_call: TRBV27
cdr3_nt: TGTGCCAGCAGCTTCGAGGGGGGCTATGGCTACACCTTC
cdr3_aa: CASSFEGGYGYTF

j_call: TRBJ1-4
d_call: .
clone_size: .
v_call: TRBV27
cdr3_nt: TGTGCCAGCAGTTTAGCAGGGGCGGGTGAAAAACTGTTTTTT
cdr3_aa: CASSLAGAGEKLFF

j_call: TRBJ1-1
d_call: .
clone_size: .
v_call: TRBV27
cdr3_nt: TGTGCCAGCAGTTTAATCGGGGGAACCAACACTGAAGCTTTCTTT
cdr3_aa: CASSLIGGTNTEAFF

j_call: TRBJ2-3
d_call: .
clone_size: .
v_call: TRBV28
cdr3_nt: TGTGCCAGCAGTTTAGAGGGGGATACGCAGTATTTT
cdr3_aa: CASSLEGDTQYF

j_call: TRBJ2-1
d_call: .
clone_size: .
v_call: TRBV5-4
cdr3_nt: TGTGCCAGCAGCTTGTTCGCTAAAGTTGATGAGCAGTTCTTC
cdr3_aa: CASSLFAKVDEQFF

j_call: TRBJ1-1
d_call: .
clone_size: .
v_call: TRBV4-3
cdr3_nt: TGCGCCAGCAGCCAAGATCACGTAGCAGACAGTGAAGCTTTCTTT
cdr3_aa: CASSQDHVADSEAFF

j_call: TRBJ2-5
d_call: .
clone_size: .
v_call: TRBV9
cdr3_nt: TGTGCCAGCAGCGTAAGGGCACTGGCACAAGAGACCCAGTACTTC
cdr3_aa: CASSVRALAQETQYF

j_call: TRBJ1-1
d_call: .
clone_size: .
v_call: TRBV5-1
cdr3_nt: TGTGCCAGCAGCTTGCTTGGGGACACTGAAGCTTTCTTT
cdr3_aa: CASSLLGDTEAFF

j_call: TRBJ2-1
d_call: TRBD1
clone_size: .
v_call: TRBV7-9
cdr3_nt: TGTGCCAGCAGCTCTCCGGGACAGCCCTACAATGAGCAGTTCTTC
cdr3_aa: CASSSPGQPYNEQFF

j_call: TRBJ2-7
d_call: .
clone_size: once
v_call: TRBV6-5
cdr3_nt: TGTGCCAGCAGTTACTCGACGAAGACCTACGAGCAGTACTTC
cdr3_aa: CASSYSTKTYEQYF

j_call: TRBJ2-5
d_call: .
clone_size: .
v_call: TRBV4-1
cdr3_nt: TGCGCCAGCAGCCAAGCCCGTTATCAAGAGACCCAGTACTTC
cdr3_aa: CASSQARYQETQYF

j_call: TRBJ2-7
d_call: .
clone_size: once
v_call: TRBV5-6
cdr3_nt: TGTGCCAGCAGTACGCCGCCTTACGAGCAGTACTTC
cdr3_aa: CASSTPPYEQYF

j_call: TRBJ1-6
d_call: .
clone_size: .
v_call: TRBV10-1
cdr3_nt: TGCGCCAGCAGCCGGGACGACCTGTCACCCCTCCACTTT
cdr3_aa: CASSRDDLSPLHF

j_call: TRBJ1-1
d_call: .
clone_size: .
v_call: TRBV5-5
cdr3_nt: TGTGCCAGCAGCTACCGAGCAGGGACCGAAGAAGCTTTCTTT
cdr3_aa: CASSYRAGTEEAFF

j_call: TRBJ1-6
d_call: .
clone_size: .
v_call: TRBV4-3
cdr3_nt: TGCGCCAGCAGCCAAGATACCGGGGCCAATTCACCCCTCCACTTT
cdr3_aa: CASSQDTGANSPLHF

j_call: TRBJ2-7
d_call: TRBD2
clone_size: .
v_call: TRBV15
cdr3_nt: TGTGCCACCAGCGGGAGGGACTCACCGACGTACGAGCAGTACTTC
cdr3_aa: CATSGRDSPTYEQYF

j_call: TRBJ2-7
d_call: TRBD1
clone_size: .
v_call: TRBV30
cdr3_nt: TGTGCCTGGAGTGCCGGGACAGGGGGTATCTACGAGCAGTACTTC
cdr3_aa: CAWSAGTGGIYEQYF

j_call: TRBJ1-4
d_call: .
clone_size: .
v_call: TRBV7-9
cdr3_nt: TGTGCCAGCAGCTTAAGTACAACTAATGAAAAACTGTTTTTT
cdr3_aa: CASSLSTTNEKLFF

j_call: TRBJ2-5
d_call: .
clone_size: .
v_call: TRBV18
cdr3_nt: TGTGCCAGCTCACCACAGGGACACTACCAAGAGACCCAGTACTTC
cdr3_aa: CASSPQGHYQETQYF

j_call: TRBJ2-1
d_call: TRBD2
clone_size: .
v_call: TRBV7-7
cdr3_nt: TGTGCTAGCAGCTTAGCGCGGGGGGGCCTTGAGGAGCAGTTCTTC
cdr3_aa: CASSLARGGLEEQFF

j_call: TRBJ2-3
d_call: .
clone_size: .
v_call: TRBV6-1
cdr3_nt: TGTGCCAGCAGTGAACAGGCGGGATGGGGCACAGATACGCAGTATTTT
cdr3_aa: CASSEQAGWGTDTQYF

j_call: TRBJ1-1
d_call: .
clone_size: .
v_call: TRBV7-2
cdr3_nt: TGTGCCAGCAGCTTAGAAGCGTCGAACACTGAAGCTTTCTTT
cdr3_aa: CASSLEASNTEAFF

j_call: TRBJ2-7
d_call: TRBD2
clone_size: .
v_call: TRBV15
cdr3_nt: TGTGCCACCAGCAGAGACGGGACTAGCGCCGCCTACGAGCAGTACTTC
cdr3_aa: CATSRDGTSAAYEQYF

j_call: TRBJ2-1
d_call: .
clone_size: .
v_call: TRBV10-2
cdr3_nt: TGCGCCAGCAGTGAAGGAGGGTACGGCTCCTACAATGAGCAGTTCTTC
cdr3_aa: CASSEGGYGSYNEQFF

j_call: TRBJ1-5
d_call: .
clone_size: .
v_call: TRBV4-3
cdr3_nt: TGCGCCAGCAGCCAAGATTGGACCGATAGCAATCAGCCCCAGCATTTT
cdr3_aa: CASSQDWTDSNQPQHF

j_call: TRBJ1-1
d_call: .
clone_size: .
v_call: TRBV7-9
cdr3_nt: TGTGCCAGCAGCTTAGACACAGGAACTGAAGCTTTCTTT
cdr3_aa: CASSLDTGTEAFF

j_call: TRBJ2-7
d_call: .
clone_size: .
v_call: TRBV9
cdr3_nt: TGTGCCAGCAGCCCCGAGGGGGACTACGAGCAGTACTTC
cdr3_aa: CASSPEGDYEQYF

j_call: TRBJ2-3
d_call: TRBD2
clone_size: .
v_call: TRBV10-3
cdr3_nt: TGTGCCATCAAACCAAGCGGGGCTATCACAGATACGCAGTATTTT
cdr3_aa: CAIKPSGAITDTQYF

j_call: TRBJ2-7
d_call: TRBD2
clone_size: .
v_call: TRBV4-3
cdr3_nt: TGCGCCAGCAGCCAAGTAGGGGAGCGGGGAACATACGAGCAGTACTTC
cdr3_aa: CASSQVGERGTYEQYF

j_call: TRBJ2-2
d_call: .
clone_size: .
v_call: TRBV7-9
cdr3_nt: TGTGCCAGCAGCTTCGGTCCCGGGGAGCTGTTTTTT
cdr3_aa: CASSFGPGELFF